This TCR beta chain was sequenced in a study of T-cell reconstitution after alpha-beta-depleted transplantation in children. Study results and caveats: Once a year had passed after transplant, T-cell counts and diversity came mostly from newly produced T cells. As was reported, about two months after transplant, alpha-beta T cells came from several hundred expanded graft clones. Surviving recipient T cells and intrathymic progenitors accounted for some patients' high TCRbeta diversity at day 60.

The CDR3 covers 13 residues. V lost 4 bases and J 0 bases, leaving 4 bases between the germline ends. As it was prepared, the TCRbeta library received unique molecular identifiers. Using its own MiXCR run on the PCR reads, TCRdb lists one record per CDR3 protein. Of over 100,000 distinct CDR3 sequences listed, under 13% are singletons. The table lists this clonotype with a count of one. Its cognate antigen is unknown. This chain uses TRBV12-3 or TRBV12-4 with TRBJ1-3, with no clear D. The clonotype comes from a boy younger than 10 with acute lymphoblastic leukemia, due to receive a stem cell transplant. Specimen: PBMCs, collected before TCRalphabeta/CD19-depleted stem cell transplant. The CDR3, as DNA: TGTGCCAGCAGTTCCTTCTCTGGAAACACCATATATTTT. This gives the protein CASSSFSGNTIYF.